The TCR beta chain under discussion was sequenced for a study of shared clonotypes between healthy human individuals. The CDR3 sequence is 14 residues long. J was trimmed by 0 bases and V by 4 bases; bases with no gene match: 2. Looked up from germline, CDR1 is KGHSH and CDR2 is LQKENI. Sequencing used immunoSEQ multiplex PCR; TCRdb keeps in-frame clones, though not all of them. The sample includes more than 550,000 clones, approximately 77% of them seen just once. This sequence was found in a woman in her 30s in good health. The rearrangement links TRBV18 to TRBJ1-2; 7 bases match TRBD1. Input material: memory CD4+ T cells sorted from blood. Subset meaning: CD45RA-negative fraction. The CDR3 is CASSQGTANYGYTF. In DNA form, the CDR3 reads TGTGCCAGCTCACAGGGGACAGCTAACTATGGCTACACCTTC.